These T cell receptor beta chains were read from a single sample in a study of shared clonotypes between healthy human individuals. Data came from immunoSEQ multiplex PCR; TCRdb stores just in-frame clones and leaves some out. The sample includes 2,500,000 or so clones, about 90% seen only once; the top ten take around 0.4%. Sequenced sample: naive CD4+ T cells from PBMCs. These receptors were obtained from a man younger than 35 in good health. Some clones in this sample may be carry-over from other donors' samples. Both conserved end residues are part of each CDR3. D genes are given only for firm matches. Clone size, where shown, is once, few, many, or a class for clones that have expanded.

>TRBV14|.|TRBJ2-7|.|12
TGTGCCAGCAGCCAAGATTGGTACGAGCAGTACTTC
CASSQDWYEQYF
>TRBV7-3|.|TRBJ1-1|.|15
TGTGCCAGCAGCTTAATTCGGGCGGCGAACACTGAAGCTTTCTTT
CASSLIRAANTEAFF
>TRBV5-1|.|TRBJ1-4|.|13
TGCGCCTCGAGGCGGGGGGCAACTGAAAAACTGTTTTTT
CASRRGATEKLFF
>TRBV6-1|.|TRBJ2-7|.|13
TGTGCCAGCAGTGGGGGACTTCGAGGGGAGCAGTACTTC
CASSGGLRGEQYF
>TRBV27|.|TRBJ2-7|TRBD1|14
TGTGCCAGCAGTTTATCGACAGGGTCCTACGAGCAGTACTTC
CASSLSTGSYEQYF
>TRBV4-1|.|TRBJ2-3|.|13
TGCGCCAGCAGCCAAACTCGAACAGATACGCAGTATTTT
CASSQTRTDTQYF
>TRBV6-6|.|TRBJ1-1|.|12
TGTGCCAGCAGTTACCCAGAAGGCGAAGCTTTCTTT
CASSYPEGEAFF
>TRBV25-1|.|TRBJ2-2|.|14
TGTGCCAGCAGTGGAATTAGGAACACCGGGGAGCTGTTTTTT
CASSGIRNTGELFF
>TRBV11-3|.|TRBJ2-5|.|16
TGTGCCAGCAGCTTAGGATACGGACGGGACCAAGAGACCCAGTACTTC
CASSLGYGRDQETQYF
>TRBV5-1|.|TRBJ2-1|.|15
TGCGCCAGCAGCCCCCAAGGGGGAGGGTTAAATGAGCAGTTCTTC
CASSPQGGGLNEQFF
>TRBV29-1|.|TRBJ1-1|.|13
TGCAGCGTTGAGCCCTTAAGAAACACTGAAGCTTTCTTT
CSVEPLRNTEAFF
>TRBV4-1|once|TRBJ2-1|.|15
TGCGCCAGCAGCCAAGTCCGCCTAGCTGACGATGAGCAGTTCTTC
CASSQVRLADDEQFF
>TRBV11-2|.|TRBJ2-2|TRBD2|16
TGTGCCAGCAGCCTAACTAGCGGGAGTAGAACCGGGGAGCTGTTTTTT
CASSLTSGSRTGELFF
>TRBV2|.|TRBJ1-1|TRBD1|15
TGTGCCAGCAGTTGGGACAGGTCACTGAACACTGAAGCTTTCTTT
CASSWDRSLNTEAFF
>TRBV6-5|.|TRBJ2-7|.|14
TGTGCCAGCAGGATTAGCTTTAGCTCCTACGAGCAGTACTTC
CASRISFSSYEQYF
>TRBV5-5|.|TRBJ2-7|TRBD2|14
TGTGCCAGAAGCTTGGGACTAGCGCCCTACGAGCAGTACTTC
CARSLGLAPYEQYF
>TRBV19|.|TRBJ1-3|.|14
TGTGCCAGCCAGACAGGTCTCGCTGGAAACACCATATATTTT
CASQTGLAGNTIYF
>TRBV27|.|TRBJ2-2|.|13
.
CASSSSSAGELFF
>TRBV11-2|.|TRBJ2-7|TRBD1|15
TGTGCCAGCAGCTTAGCCACAGGGGTTCCGGATGGTCAGTACTTC
CASSLATGVPDGQYF
>TRBV11-2|.|TRBJ2-6|.|17
TGTGCCAGCAGCCCGGCTGGGGGGAGCTCTGGGGCCAACGTCCTGACTTTC
CASSPAGGSSGANVLTF
>TRBV7-6|once|TRBJ2-7|.|15
TGTGCCAGCAGCCCCTCACCGACAGGTCGCTACGAGCAGTACTTC
CASSPSPTGRYEQYF
>TRBV5-1|once|TRBJ1-2|TRBD1|16
TGCGCCAGCAGCTTGGCAATTCGAGGGACAGTCTATGGCTACACCTTC
CASSLAIRGTVYGYTF
>TRBV5-1|.|TRBJ2-7|TRBD1|14
TGCGCCAGCAGCCCCGGACAGGCCGACTACGAGCAGTACTTC
CASSPGQADYEQYF
>TRBV5-1|.|TRBJ2-5|.|12
TGCGCCAGCAGCCCGGACCAAGAGACCCAGTACTTC
CASSPDQETQYF
>TRBV5-6|.|TRBJ2-5|.|11
TGTGCCAGCAGCCTGAAGGGGACCCAGTACTTC
CASSLKGTQYF
>TRBV4-1|.|TRBJ2-3|.|16
TGCGCCAGCAGCCGATGGTGGAAGATAGGCACAGATACGCAGTATTTT
CASSRWWKIGTDTQYF
>TRBV7-9|.|TRBJ1-4|TRBD1|15
TGTGCCAGCAGCCCGACAGGGGGAGGGTATGAAAAACTGTTTTTT
CASSPTGGGYEKLFF
>TRBV10-2|.|TRBJ2-3|TRBD2|14
TGCGCCAGCAGTCGAAGGACTAGCGAGGATACGCAGTATTTT
CASSRRTSEDTQYF
>TRBV28|.|TRBJ2-2|TRBD2|15
TGTGCCAGCAGTTTGGGACTAATAAACACCGGGGAGCTGTTTTTT
CASSLGLINTGELFF
>TRBV7-3|.|TRBJ1-2|.|13
TGTGCCAGCAGCTTCGGAGGCGACTATGGCTACACCTTC
CASSFGGDYGYTF
>TRBV30|.|TRBJ1-3|TRBD1|18
TGTGCCTGGAGGGACCCCAGGGGGCCTCTTTTCTCTGGAAACACCATATATTTT
CAWRDPRGPLFSGNTIYF
>TRBV5-1|.|TRBJ2-2|TRBD1|15
TGCGCCAGCAGCTTAGGGACAGGGATGACCGGGGAGCTGTTTTTT
CASSLGTGMTGELFF
>TRBV5-1|.|TRBJ2-4|TRBD1|16
TGCGCCAGCAGCCTATCCGGGACAGGGATACAAAACATTCAGTACTTC
CASSLSGTGIQNIQYF
>TRBV6-5|.|TRBJ1-4|.|14
TGTGCCAGCAGTTACCGGCAGAATAGGGAAAAACTGTTTTTT
CASSYRQNREKLFF
>TRBV19|.|TRBJ1-1|.|12
TGTGCCAGTAGTATAAACGGCGTCGAAGCTTTCTTT
CASSINGVEAFF
>TRBV2|.|TRBJ1-5|.|15
TGTGCCAGCAGTGAAACAGGGTCTAGCAATCAGCCCCAGCATTTT
CASSETGSSNQPQHF
>TRBV5-1|.|TRBJ2-5|.|13
TGCGCCAGCAGCTTGACACTTCAAGAGACCCAGTACTTC
CASSLTLQETQYF
>TRBV11-2|.|TRBJ2-7|.|14
TGTGCCAGCAGCTTAGATGTAGGATCGTACGAGCAGTACTTC
CASSLDVGSYEQYF
>TRBV7-2|once|TRBJ2-5|.|16
TGTGCCAGCAGCTGGGACGTTTGGGCTAGCGAAGAGACCCAGTACTTC
CASSWDVWASEETQYF